The clone carrying this T cell receptor beta chain has a count of ten or more. Its antigen remains unknown. Time point in this sample: persistent/refractory GD, antithyroid drugs over 5 years with positive TRAb. Researchers made the TCR library from RNA that was extracted from PBMCs. Patients with Graves' disease were diagnosed by American Thyroid Association guidelines. Arm-PCR of CDR3 regions with iRepertoire HTBI primers generated TCR beta libraries. TCRdb fed the multiplex PCR reads into MiXCR, producing one record per CDR3 protein. The sample records about 470,000 distinct CDR3 sequences, 20% to 25% being singletons. The sample comes from a study of regulatory T cells in long-lasting Graves disease. Germline lookup yields CDR1 MDHEN and CDR2 SYDVKM. Trimming shortened V by 8 bases and J by 3 bases, and 11 bases separated the two germline ends. The CDR3 totals 13 residues. Study findings and constraints: Favoring TRBV28, TRBJ1-2 and TRBJ2-5 was a feature seen in persistent disease.

The receptor was isolated from a female donor with Graves disease. V and J are TRBV28 and TRBJ1-5; no clear D. The sequencing here drew on peripheral blood mononuclear cells (PBMCs), taken when the disease was refractory, from a patient treated with antithyroid drugs. CDR3 in amino acids: CASAISVNQPQHF. Here the CDR3 DNA reads TGTGCCAGCGCTATTTCGGTCAATCAGCCCCAGCATTTT.